A selection of T cell receptor beta chains follows, all from one sample in a study of control samples from healthy donors and cancer patients. The table came from immunoSEQ multiplex PCR; TCRdb's copy has only in-frame clones and leaves some out. The sample contains about 100,000 clones, more than 90% of which appear only once. The sequenced sample was blood. The receptors originated from a human donor in good health. The donor label of this sample is uncertain. Each CDR3 is given with its conserved first and last residue. The order of the fields is J gene, V gene, D gene, CDR3 length, clone size, CDR3 protein, CDR3 DNA. The D gene is left open where the match is weak. Not all rows give a size; the values are once, few, many and, for expanded clones, a class.

TRBJ2-2 | TRBV27 | TRBD1 | 14 | - | CASLGQGYTGELFF | TGTGCCAGCCTGGGACAGGGTTACACCGGGGAGCTGTTTTTT
TRBJ2-7 | TRBV7-6 | TRBD1 | 16 | once | CASSPGTGNRPYEQYF | TGTGCCAGCAGCCCAGGGACAGGGAACCGCCCCTACGAGCAGTACTTC
TRBJ2-3 | TRBV7-8 | - | 14 | - | CASSLGVRTDTQYF | TGTGCCAGCAGCTTAGGGGTCCGCACAGATACGCAGTATTTT
TRBJ2-3 | TRBV7-9 | - | 13 | - | CASSRMETDTQYF | TGTGCCAGCAGCCGGATGGAGACAGATACGCAGTATTTT
TRBJ2-2 | TRBV6-5 | - | 13 | - | CASSSANTGELFF | TGTGCCAGCAGCTCCGCGAACACCGGGGAGCTGTTTTTT
TRBJ2-2 | TRBV5-1 | TRBD2 | 15 | once | CASSFGASGTGELFF | TGCGCCAGCAGCTTCGGGGCTAGCGGGACCGGGGAGCTGTTTTTT
TRBJ1-5 | TRBV15 | TRBD1 | 16 | once | CATSRRNGTGYQPQHF | TGTGCCACCAGCAGACGAAACGGGACAGGGTATCAGCCCCAGCATTTT
TRBJ2-5 | TRBV25-1 | TRBD1 | 15 | - | CASSEPTGIRETQYF | TGTGCCAGCAGTGAACCGACAGGGATCCGGGAGACCCAGTACTTC
TRBJ1-6 | TRBV12-3/TRBV12-4 | - | 13 | - | CASRQGHNSPLHF | TGTGCCAGCAGACAGGGACATAATTCACCCCTCCACTTT
TRBJ1-3 | TRBV27 | - | 17 | - | CASSLRAGTGRGNTIYF | TGTGCCAGCAGTCTCCGGGCCGGGACGGGTCGGGGAAACACCATATATTTT
TRBJ1-1 | TRBV6-2/TRBV6-3 | - | 15 | - | CASSPWGAKNTEAFF | TGTGCCAGCAGCCCATGGGGGGCCAAGAACACTGAAGCTTTCTTT